The 31 T cell receptor beta chains listed next were all sequenced from one sample in a study of T-cell reconstitution after alpha-beta-depleted transplantation in children. Using unique molecular identifiers, the investigators prepared the TCRbeta library. One entry per CDR3 protein results from TCRdb running MiXCR on the PCR reads. The table has about 500,000 distinct CDR3 sequences, approximately 32% seen once. The sample consisted of PBMCs from the stem cell graft donor, taken from the stem cell graft. These receptors were collected from a human donor who donated a stem cell graft to a child with aplastic anemia.

The genes are TRBV20-1 and TRBJ1-2; D is possibly TRBD1 (5 bases). The CDR3 totals 16 residues. Between the trimmed V and J ends, which lost 0 bases and 2 bases, there was a span of 16 bases. Germline lookup yields CDR1 DFQATT and CDR2 SNEGSKA (reference sequence). CDR3 amino acids: CSARDRLRGENYGYTF. For the CDR3, the DNA is TGCAGTGCTAGAGACCGCCTGAGAGGGGAGAACTATGGCTACACCTTC.

V gene TRBV6-2 or TRBV6-3 combines with J gene TRBJ2-3; 11 bases fit TRBD2. Germline lookup yields CDR1 MNHEY and CDR2 SVGEGT. V was pared by 0 bases and J by 3 bases, with 2 bases of the junction left unmatched. This CDR3 region has 16 residues. For the CDR3, the DNA is TGTGCCAGCAGTTACTCTAGCGGGAGGGCAACAGATACGCAGTATTTT. Amino acids: CASSYSSGRATDTQYF.

In its sample, this clonotype was seen a few times. The V call is TRBV19, the J call TRBJ2-1; 9 bases map to TRBD1. Per the germline V gene, CDR1 is LNHDA and CDR2 is SQIVND (reference sequence). J was trimmed by 8 bases and V by 3 bases; bases with no gene match: 5. The CDR3 runs 14 residues. CDR3 sequence reads: CASSMYRGPDEQFF. DNA of the CDR3: TGTGCCAGTAGTATGTACAGGGGGCCGGATGAGCAGTTCTTC.

This chain joins TRBV30 and TRBJ1-1; D gene ambiguous. This CDR3 is built from 11 residues. V dropped 2 bases and J dropped 4 bases, with 5 bases sitting between them. Germline V CDR1 and CDR2: GTSNPN, SVGIG (reference sequence). CDR3 sequence reads: CAWSRITEAFF. The CDR3 coding sequence is TGTGCCTGGAGTCGGATCACTGAAGCTTTCTTT.

This clonotype was picked up a small number of times. V usage is TRBV24-1 and J usage is TRBJ2-1, with D perhaps matching TRBD1 or TRBD2 (5 bases each). Germline loops: CDR1 KGHDR, CDR2 SFDVKD. The CDR3 runs to 14 residues. The germline V and J ends were trimmed by 7 bases and 9 bases, with 18 bases remaining between them. CDR3 residues: CATRGPRLESEQFF. The DNA for the CDR3 is TGTGCCACCAGGGGACCGCGGCTGGAATCTGAGCAGTTCTTC.

In this sample, this clonotype turned up a few times. The chain combines TRBV20-1 with TRBJ2-1; 8 positions match TRBD2. CDR1 DFQATT and CDR2 SNEGSKA come from the germline V gene (reference sequence). The CDR3 runs 18 residues. Trimming took 7 bases from V and 2 from J; bases not matched to a gene: 19. The CDR3: CSVSAGVLLGLTYNEQFF. CDR3 nucleotides: TGCAGTGTATCAGCGGGAGTGCTGTTGGGCCTAACCTACAATGAGCAGTTCTTC.

The chain carries TRBV6-1 and TRBJ1-5; unclear D gene. This CDR3 contains 18 residues. The germline gives CDR1 MNHNS, CDR2 SASEGT. The V gene lost 0 bases and the J gene lost 2 bases, with 17 bases spanning the gap. This CDR3 reads CASSEAILGSRGNQPQHF. As DNA, the CDR3 is TGTGCCAGCAGTGAAGCAATCCTCGGGTCTAGGGGCAATCAGCCCCAGCATTTT.

The chain uses TRBV7-9 and TRBJ2-1; D possibly corresponds to TRBD2 (5 bases). In germline, CDR1 is SEHNR, CDR2 FQNEAQ (reference sequence). V was cut by 0 bases and J by 10 bases, with 10 bases left in between. The CDR3 spans 13 residues. The chain's CDR3 is CASSLAVGGEQFF. CDR3 nucleotide sequence: TGTGCCAGCAGCTTAGCTGTAGGAGGCGAGCAGTTCTTC.

This chain links TRBV25-1 with TRBJ2-7; 7 nucleotides agree with TRBD1. Unmatched junction bases numbered 8, after V lost 10 bases and J lost 2 bases. There are 13 residues in the CDR3. CDR1 is MGHDK and CDR2 is SYGVNS in the germline V gene. The CDR3 here is CATSGTATYEQYF. In DNA, the CDR3 is TGTGCCACCTCCGGGACAGCAACCTACGAGCAGTACTTC.

This chain links TRBV29-1 with TRBJ2-7; tentative D call: TRBD1 (5 bases). Germline CDR1 and CDR2: SQVTM and ANQGSEA. This CDR3 region has 14 residues. The V end lost 0 bases, the J end lost 5 bases, and 14 bases lay between the germline ends. CDR3 DNA sequence: TGCAGCGTTGAAGATCTCAAGGGGAAAGACGAGCAGTACTTC. It yields the protein CSVEDLKGKDEQYF.

For this clonotype: This may stem from a read error, because a much larger clone lies one nucleotide away. The V and J genes are TRBV20-1 and TRBJ2-1; 8 bases are a match to TRBD2. With 5 bases clipped from V and 6 bases from J, the junction kept 9 bases outside the gene matches. From germline, CDR1 is DFQATT and CDR2 SNEGSKA (reference sequence). CDR3 length equals 14 residues. CDR3 nucleotide sequence: TGCAGTGCTGGATTACGCGGGAGGCGCAATGAGCAGTTCTTC. Protein sequence: CSAGLRGRRNEQFF.

The chain employs TRBV7-2 and TRBJ1-2; no definite D call. There are 12 residues in the CDR3. V was shortened by 3 bases and J by 6 bases, with 8 bases between the two germline ends. Germline V gene lookup returns CDR1 SGHTA and CDR2 FQGNSA. The CDR3 coding sequence is TGTGCCAGCAGCTTGGGGAGGGATGGCTACACCTTC. Residues: CASSLGRDGYTF.

The J gene is TRBJ1-2, the V gene TRBV28, with D unclear. The CDR3 length is 14 residues. The V end was cut by 1 base, the J end by 8 bases, with 14 bases between. Germline V lookup: CDR1 MDHEN, CDR2 SYDVKM. This CDR3 is CASSLFPVSGGYTF. CDR3 in DNA: TGTGCCAGCAGTTTATTTCCGGTTTCGGGAGGCTACACCTTC.

This clonotype has at least ten counts. The V gene is TRBV5-5, the J gene TRBJ1-2, with TRBD1 as a possible D gene (5 bases). From germline, CDR1 is SGHKS and CDR2 YYEKEE (reference sequence). The V end was cut by 4 bases, the J end by 7 bases, with 23 bases between. CDR3 size: 16 residues. The CDR3 nucleotides read TGTGCCAGCAGCGTGGCCGCAGGGCGGGAGATCGTTGGCTACACCTTC. Translation gives CASSVAAGREIVGYTF.

The chain couples TRBV7-9 to TRBJ2-5, with D unclear. Trimming took off 1 base at V and 1 base at J, with 7 bases between the two ends. The CDR3 extends over 14 amino acids. The germline CDR1 and CDR2 sequences are SEHNR and FQNEAQ (reference sequence). CDR3: CASSLGPGQETQYF. The CDR3, as DNA: TGTGCCAGCAGCTTAGGCCCGGGCCAAGAGACCCAGTACTTC.

V gene TRBV24-1 combines with J gene TRBJ1-1, with D unresolved. There are 15 residues in the CDR3. Germline V gene lookup returns CDR1 KGHDR and CDR2 SFDVKD. The ends were cut back, 5 bases at V and 0 bases at J, with 12 bases in the middle. CDR3 sequence (DNA): TGTGCCACCAGTGCACCCGGGCCCCTGAACACTGAAGCTTTCTTT. It codes for CATSAPGPLNTEAFF.

The chain carries TRBV12-3 or TRBV12-4 and TRBJ2-4, with TRBD2 as a possible D gene (6 bases). Between the trimmed V and J ends, which lost 1 base and 7 bases, there was a span of 11 bases. CDR3 length: 14 amino acids. CDR3 loop: CASSLDRRVNIQYF. In nucleotides, the CDR3 is TGTGCCAGCAGTTTAGACAGGAGGGTCAACATTCAGTACTTC.

The V and J genes are TRBV15 and TRBJ2-7; 9 bases are a match to TRBD1. The germline gives CDR1 LNHNV, CDR2 YYDKDF (reference sequence). V gave up 0 bases and J gave up 3 bases; unmatched junction bases: 6. This CDR3 is 16 amino acids long. The DNA of the CDR3 is TGTGCCACCAGCAGAGACGGGACAGGGCGCCACTACGAGCAGTACTTC. This sequence encodes CATSRDGTGRHYEQYF.

The J gene is TRBJ1-5, the V gene TRBV7-8; unclear D gene. CDR1 and CDR2 from the germline V gene are SGHVS and FQNEAQ. The germline V and J ends were trimmed by 2 bases and 3 bases, with 11 bases remaining between them. The CDR3 is 15 residues long. The chain's CDR3 is CASSLSTTDNQPQHF. The CDR3 nucleotides read TGTGCCAGCAGCTTAAGTACAACAGACAATCAGCCCCAGCATTTT.

In this sample, this clonotype turned up a few times. The CDR3 region has the DNA TGTGCCAGCAGTCCCCTCCTAGCGGTTCCAAACATTCAGTACTTC. It specifies CASSPLLAVPNIQYF. The chain couples TRBV12-3 or TRBV12-4 to TRBJ2-4; 7 positions match TRBD2. V shed 5 bases, J shed 6 bases, and the junction held 10 bases outside the gene matches. There are 15 residues in the CDR3.

V and J are TRBV6-6 and TRBJ1-5; D perhaps matches TRBD1 (6 bases). V was cut by 6 bases and J by 5 bases, with 11 bases left in between. Germline-derived CDR1 and CDR2 are MNHNY and SVGAGI (reference sequence). The CDR3 has 13 amino acids. The CDR3 nucleotides are TGTGCCAGCAGGGACAGATGGGATCAGCCCCAGCATTTT. Translation gives CASRDRWDQPQHF.

The sample holds a few counts of this clonotype. The chain recombines TRBV12-3 or TRBV12-4 with TRBJ2-7, with 11 bases that match TRBD1. V shed 6 bases, J shed 4 bases, and the junction held 8 bases outside the gene matches. CDR3 size: 15 residues. CDR3 sequence reads: CASSRGQGGSYEQYV. The CDR3 DNA reads TGTGCCAGCAGCCGGGGACAGGGGGGATCATACGAGCAGTACGTC.

The chain employs TRBV5-1 and TRBJ2-1; 10 positions agree with TRBD1. J gave up 6 bases and V 4 bases, and 10 bases lay outside the gene matches. The CDR3 sequence is 16 residues long. The germline V gene encodes CDR1 SGHRS and CDR2 YFSETQ. CDR3 residues: CASSLNWDRGGNEQFF. In DNA, the CDR3 is TGCGCCAGCAGCCTGAATTGGGACAGGGGAGGCAATGAGCAGTTCTTC. Full variable domain (rest looked up from reference TRBV5-1 and TRBJ2-1): KAGVTQTPRYLIKTRGQQVTLSCSPISGHRSVSWYQQTPGQGLQFLFEYFSETQRNKGNFPGRFSGRQFSNSRSEMNVSTLELGDSALYLCASSLNWDRGGNEQFFGPGTRLTVL.

The rearrangement links TRBV6-1 to TRBJ2-1, with 9 positions matching TRBD1. The CDR3 is 15 residues long. V gave up 6 bases and J gave up 5 bases; unmatched junction bases: 8. CDR1 and CDR2 from the germline V gene are MNHNS and SASEGT. CDR3 bases: TGTGCCAGCAGAAAGGACAGGGGTTCCCACAATGAGCAGTTCTTC. Translating gives CASRKDRGSHNEQFF.

V gene TRBV24-1 combines with J gene TRBJ2-2; tentatively, D is TRBD1 or TRBD2 (5 bases each). The CDR3 sequence is 15 residues long. Germline V gene data show CDR1 as KGHDR and CDR2 as SFDVKD. The V gene lost 5 bases and the J gene lost 1 base, with 10 bases spanning the gap. CDR3 in DNA: TGTGCCACCAGTGTTGCTGGGGGGAACACCGGGGAGCTGTTTTTT. Protein sequence: CATSVAGGNTGELFF.

This chain's CDR3 is CASSTRQGGTPNEQFF. Written as DNA, the CDR3 is TGTGCCAGCAGCACCCGACAGGGCGGGACCCCCAATGAGCAGTTCTTC. The chain carries TRBV7-8 and TRBJ2-1, with D possibly being TRBD1 (7 bases). Germline V lookup: CDR1 SGHVS, CDR2 FQNEAQ. V lost 5 bases to trimming and J lost 6 bases, with 20 bases between them. The CDR3 has 16 amino acids.

In this sample, this clonotype turned up a few times. The chain carries TRBV5-1 and TRBJ2-7; D gene ambiguous. Germline V lookup: CDR1 SGHRS, CDR2 YFSETQ. Trimming stripped 3 bases from V and 0 bases from J, with 13 bases between. CDR3 length equals 15 residues. The CDR3, as DNA: TGCGCCAGCAGCTGGATCGCAGAAAGCTCCTACGAGCAGTACTTC. Its translation is CASSWIAESSYEQYF.

The chain combines TRBV19 with TRBJ2-4; D may be TRBD2 (6 bases). Germline V gene sequence: CDR1 LNHDA, CDR2 SQIVND (reference sequence). The CDR3 totals 15 residues. The germline V and J ends were trimmed by 0 bases and 1 base, with 7 bases remaining between them. CDR3 DNA: TGTGCCAGTAGTATAGAAGGAGGGGCCAAAAACATTCAGTACTTC. Translating gives CASSIEGGAKNIQYF.

The chain couples TRBV7-2 to TRBJ1-1, with 8 nucleotides matching TRBD1. Trimming took 2 bases from V and 3 from J; bases not matched to a gene: 11. Germline CDR1 reads SGHTA; CDR2 reads FQGNSA. This CDR3 contains 17 residues. Here the CDR3 reads CASSLSGTGVGDTEAFF. Written as DNA, the CDR3 is TGTGCCAGCAGCTTATCCGGGACAGGCGTCGGGGACACTGAAGCTTTCTTT.

The V gene is TRBV9, the J gene TRBJ2-1; possible D gene TRBD2, 7 bases. CDR1 SGDLS and CDR2 YYNGEE come from the germline V gene. The V end was cut by 3 bases, the J end by 5 bases, with 21 bases between. The CDR3 contains 17 residues. The CDR3 is CASSDHLGGGGNNEQFF. The CDR3 nucleotides are TGTGCCAGCAGCGACCATCTAGGGGGAGGGGGGAACAATGAGCAGTTCTTC.

This clonotype was picked up a small number of times. This chain joins TRBV20-1 and TRBJ2-7; D is unclear. Trimming removed 3 bases at V and 0 bases at J, with 3 bases between. The germline V gene has CDR1 DFQATT and CDR2 SNEGSKA (reference sequence). The CDR3 is 11 residues long. The CDR3 bases are TGCAGTGCTAGCAGCTCCTACGAGCAGTACGTC. It translates to CSASSSYEQYV.